These T cell receptor beta chains were read from a single sample in a study of blood T cell repertoires in COVID-19. Using immunoSEQ multiplex PCR, the repertoire was profiled, and TCRdb retains in-frame clones only, with some absent. This table holds 130,000 to 150,000 clones, roughly 90% found once. The sequenced sample consisted of PBMCs or T cells enriched from blood (not recorded which). These TCRs come from a woman in her twenties or thirties with acute COVID-19. CDR3s include the opening cysteine and the closing phenylalanine or tryptophan. Each record gives: D gene, J gene, V gene, clone size, CDR3 DNA, CDR3 protein. A D gene is named only where the DNA matches it firmly. Not every row has a clone size; where given, it reads once, few, many or a size class.

NA	TRBJ1-5	TRBV10-3	NA	TGTGCCATCAGTGATAGTGGGCATCATCAGCCCCAGCATTTT	CAISDSGHHQPQHF
TRBD2	TRBJ2-7	TRBV28	NA	TGTGCCAGCAGCCCGGGGACTAGCGGGAACTACGAGCAGTACTTC	CASSPGTSGNYEQYF
NA	TRBJ1-4	TRBV5-1	NA	TGCGCCAGCAGGGAGGAGGAAAAACTGTTTTTT	CASREEEKLFF
TRBD2	TRBJ2-2	TRBV7-8	NA	TGTGCCAGCAGGTTTCCGGGACTAGCGGGCGGGGAGCTGTTTTTT	CASRFPGLAGGELFF
NA	TRBJ2-3	TRBV3-1/TRBV3-2	NA	TGTGCCAGCAGCTTGACCCCGGAGACGCAGTATTTT	CASSLTPETQYF
TRBD2	TRBJ2-1	TRBV5-1	NA	TGCGCCAGCAGCGATGGGACTAGCGGTTACAATGAGCAGTTCTTC	CASSDGTSGYNEQFF
NA	TRBJ2-1	TRBV9	NA	TGTGCCAGCAGCGCCAGCGGGTATGGTGAGCAGTTCTTC	CASSASGYGEQFF
TRBD2	TRBJ2-1	TRBV6-2/TRBV6-3	NA	TGTGCCAGCAGTTACTCGTATAGGACTAGCGGGGCGTACAATGAGCAGTTCTTC	CASSYSYRTSGAYNEQFF
TRBD2	TRBJ2-3	TRBV28	NA	TGTGCCAGCAGTTTACTCCAGCGGGGTAGCACAGATACGCAGTATTTT	CASSLLQRGSTDTQYF
TRBD1	TRBJ1-2	TRBV19	NA	TGTGCCAGTAGTATTGGACAGGGATATGGCTACACCTTC	CASSIGQGYGYTF
TRBD2	TRBJ2-1	TRBV11-3	NA	TGTGCCAGCAGTACTAGCGGGGCGACCTACAATGAGCAGTTCTTC	CASSTSGATYNEQFF
TRBD2	TRBJ2-7	TRBV29-1	NA	TGCAGCGTTGTGGGACTAGCGGGAGCCCAGATCTACGAGCAGTACTTC	CSVVGLAGAQIYEQYF
NA	TRBJ1-1	TRBV28	NA	TGTGCCAGCAATCACATGAACACTGAAGCTTTCTTT	CASNHMNTEAFF
TRBD2	TRBJ2-7	TRBV4-3	NA	TGCGCCAGCAGCCAAGCCCTAGCGGGAGGGCCCTTTTTCGAGCAGTACTTC	CASSQALAGGPFFEQYF
NA	TRBJ1-1	TRBV28	NA	TGTGCCAGCGGCAGGGGAATGAACACTGAAGCTTTCTTT	CASGRGMNTEAFF
NA	TRBJ1-1	TRBV7-6	NA	TGTGCCAGCAGCCTTCGGGGAGCTTTCTTT	CASSLRGAFF
TRBD1	TRBJ1-5	TRBV7-2	NA	TGTGCCAGCAGCTTAGTCGGGACAGGGTATTTTCAGCCCCAGCATTTT	CASSLVGTGYFQPQHF
NA	TRBJ2-7	TRBV18	NA	TGTGCCAGCTCACCAAAACAGGGAGGGACCTACGAGCAGTACTTC	CASSPKQGGTYEQYF
TRBD1	TRBJ2-1	TRBV7-9	few	TGTGCCAGCAGCCCTAGACAGGGATCGGTTAGGAATGAGCAGTTCTTC	CASSPRQGSVRNEQFF
NA	TRBJ2-7	TRBV19	NA	TGTGCCAGTAGTATAGAGCGGGGGCTTTCCTACGAGCAGTACTTC	CASSIERGLSYEQYF
TRBD2	TRBJ2-7	TRBV5-4	NA	TGTGCCAGCAGCCATCGGACTAGCGGGGCCTACGAGCAGTACTTC	CASSHRTSGAYEQYF
TRBD1	TRBJ1-5	TRBV29-1	once	TGCAGCGTTTCGGGGACAGTCAATCAGCCCCAGCATTTT	CSVSGTVNQPQHF
TRBD2	TRBJ2-5	TRBV5-3	NA	TGTGCCAGAAGCCCGGGGGGACGGGGACTAGCCTCCGAGACCCAGTACTTC	CARSPGGRGLASETQYF
NA	TRBJ1-5	TRBV28	few	TGTGCCAGCAGTTTTCTCAGTGGCAATCAGCCCCAGCATTTT	CASSFLSGNQPQHF
TRBD1	TRBJ2-5	TRBV3-1/TRBV3-2	NA	TGTGCCAGCAGCAACGAGGGGGCAAAGACCCAGTACTTC	CASSNEGAKTQYF
NA	TRBJ1-1	TRBV7-9	NA	TGTGCCAGCAGCTTACAGGGGCACACTGAAGCTTTCTTT	CASSLQGHTEAFF
TRBD1	TRBJ2-1	TRBV18	NA	TGTGCCAGCTCACGTGACGTCCGGGACAGAACCTACAATGAGCAGTTCTTC	CASSRDVRDRTYNEQFF
TRBD1	TRBJ1-6	TRBV28	NA	TGTGCCAGCAGCTCGGGACAGGCAAGGAATTCACCCCTCCACTTT	CASSSGQARNSPLHF
NA	TRBJ1-1	TRBV18	NA	TGTGCCAGCTCACCGCCGAACAGGGAACGGAACACTGAAGCTTTCTTT	CASSPPNRERNTEAFF
NA	TRBJ1-1	TRBV4-1	NA	TGCGCCAGCAGCCAAGATGGGCAGAACACTGAAGCTTTCTTT	CASSQDGQNTEAFF
NA	TRBJ2-7	TRBV7-2	NA	TGTGCCAGCAGCTTAGCGCGGCAGACCTACGAGCAGTACTTC	CASSLARQTYEQYF
TRBD1	TRBJ2-3	TRBV7-2	NA	TGTGCCAGCAGCATGGGACAGGTTACAGATACGCAGTATTTT	CASSMGQVTDTQYF
TRBD1	TRBJ1-2	TRBV6-6	NA	TGTGCCAGCAGTTACGGACAGGAAGGAGGCTACACCTTC	CASSYGQEGGYTF
NA	TRBJ1-6	TRBV7-8	NA	TGTGCCAGCAGCCCTAACGGCGAGACCAGAGGATCACCCCTCCACTTT	CASSPNGETRGSPLHF
TRBD2	TRBJ2-7	TRBV6-5	NA	TGTGCCAGCAGCTGGACTAGCGGGTACGAGCAGTACTTC	CASSWTSGYEQYF
TRBD1	TRBJ1-4	TRBV7-2	NA	TGTGCCAGCAGCCAACAAACAGGGGGTGGTGAAAAACTGTTTTTT	CASSQQTGGGEKLFF
TRBD1	TRBJ1-2	TRBV28	NA	TGTGCCAGCAGTTTACAGGGGGTACGCTATGGCTACACCTTC	CASSLQGVRYGYTF
TRBD1	TRBJ1-1	TRBV7-3	once	TGTGCCAGCAGCTTACGACAGGGTGGTGAAGCTTTCTTT	CASSLRQGGEAFF
NA	TRBJ1-1	TRBV7-6	NA	TGTGCCAGCAGCCCCCAGGGTCCCATGAACACTGAAGCTTTCTTT	CASSPQGPMNTEAFF
TRBD2	TRBJ2-5	TRBV18	NA	TGTGCCAGCTTGGGTAGCGGGGACCAAGAGACCCAGTACTTC	CASLGSGDQETQYF
NA	TRBJ1-1	TRBV18	NA	TGTGCCAGCTCACCCGTACAGGGTTTTTCGAACACTGAAGCTTTCTTT	CASSPVQGFSNTEAFF
NA	TRBJ2-7	TRBV6-5	NA	TGTGCCAGCCACCGGGACGGGGGAACAGGCGAGCAGTACTTC	CASHRDGGTGEQYF
NA	TRBJ1-5	TRBV27	NA	TGTGCCAGCATGGTCGCGGGCGAGAGCAATCAGCCCCAGCATTTT	CASMVAGESNQPQHF
NA	TRBJ1-3	TRBV18	NA	TGTGCCAGCTCACCAACAACGGGGTCTGGAAACACCATATATTTT	CASSPTTGSGNTIYF
NA	TRBJ2-1	TRBV30	NA	TGTGCCTGGGAACCGGGACTTCGAAATGAGCAGTTCTTC	CAWEPGLRNEQFF
TRBD1	TRBJ1-2	TRBV6-5	once	TGTGCCAGCAGGCGGGGGACAGGGGGTTCTTACACCTTC	CASRRGTGGSYTF
NA	TRBJ2-7	TRBV28	NA	TGTGCCACCACAGGGGACTGGGCCTACGAGCAGTACTTC	CATTGDWAYEQYF
TRBD2	TRBJ2-7	TRBV11-2	NA	TGTGCCAGCAGCTTAGGGGGTAGCGGGATCTCCTACGAGCAGTACTTC	CASSLGGSGISYEQYF
NA	TRBJ2-5	TRBV2	NA	TGTGCCAGCAGTGAAGCGGGCCTAACCGGCCCCGAAGAGACCCAGTACTTC	CASSEAGLTGPEETQYF
TRBD2	TRBJ2-3	TRBV28	NA	TGTGCCAGCAGTTTGAAAGGGACTAGCGGGGCAGATACGCAGTATTTT	CASSLKGTSGADTQYF
NA	TRBJ1-1	TRBV5-1	once	TGCGCCAGCAGCTTGGCAGGGCCCCCCATGAACACTGAAGCTTTCTTT	CASSLAGPPMNTEAFF
TRBD2	TRBJ2-1	TRBV11-3	NA	TGTGCCAGCAGCTTAGCTCCTGGGAGCGGGAGAGCAGGGGAGCAGTTCTTC	CASSLAPGSGRAGEQFF
NA	TRBJ1-6	TRBV7-2	NA	TGTGCCAGCAGCTTAACGGGGGATTCACCCCTCCACTTT	CASSLTGDSPLHF
TRBD2	TRBJ2-7	TRBV6-2/TRBV6-3	NA	TGTGCCAGCAGTTACTCGGTCTCTAGCGGGAGGGTCTACGAGCAGTACTTC	CASSYSVSSGRVYEQYF
NA	TRBJ1-4	TRBV9	NA	TGTGCCAGCAGCAAAGGGGTCTTAGATGAAAAACTGTTTTTT	CASSKGVLDEKLFF
NA	TRBJ1-3	TRBV6-4	NA	TGTGCCAGCAGTGACGAGGCAGGGCTACCAAACACCATATATTTT	CASSDEAGLPNTIYF
NA	TRBJ2-2	TRBV11-2	NA	TGTGCCAGCAGCTTAGTGCAGGGCACCGGGGAGCTGTTTTTT	CASSLVQGTGELFF